Below, 13 T cell receptor beta chains from the same sample are listed, as sequenced in a study of blood T cell repertoires in COVID-19. Only in-frame clones appear in the TCRdb table, and some are missing; sequencing was by immunoSEQ multiplex PCR. The table includes 350,000 to 450,000 clones, 89% detected once. Sample: peripheral blood. These receptor sequences come from a man aged 40-50 years with acute or convalescent COVID-19.

V gene TRBV7-9 combines with J gene TRBJ2-5; D may be TRBD1 (5 bases). This CDR3 is built from 15 residues. The ends were cut back, 1 base at V and 5 bases at J, with 14 bases in the middle. Germline values: CDR1 SEHNR, CDR2 FQNEAQ (reference sequence). The CDR3 sequence is CASSLVSGYGETQYF. DNA for the CDR3: TGTGCCAGCAGCTTAGTTTCAGGGTACGGGGAGACCCAGTACTTC.

Concerning this clone itself: In the same sample, other DNA sequences code for this CDR3. The chain combines TRBV27 with TRBJ1-2; D not certain. Trimming pared 1 base from V and 6 bases from J, leaving 6 bases between. The CDR3 runs to 12 residues. Germline loops: CDR1 MNHEY, CDR2 SMNVEV (reference sequence). The chain's CDR3 is CASSLYGDGYTF. The CDR3 DNA sequence: TGTGCCAGCAGTTTATACGGAGATGGCTACACCTTC.

J is TRBJ2-4 and V is TRBV14, with D perhaps matching TRBD1 (5 bases). The CDR3 covers 18 residues. Trimming removed 2 bases from V and 0 bases from J, with 17 bases in between. Germline lookup yields CDR1 SGHDN and CDR2 FVKESK. CDR3 sequence reads: CASSQRGSTGIAKNIQYF. CDR3 in DNA: TGTGCCAGCAGCCAAAGGGGATCGACGGGCATAGCCAAAAACATTCAGTACTTC.

This chain links TRBV5-4 with TRBJ2-4; D call uncertain. Germline V gives CDR1 SGHNT, CDR2 YYREEE (reference sequence). V gave up 1 base and J gave up 0 bases, with 8 bases separating them. This CDR3 spans 15 amino acids. The CDR3: CASSLPELAKNIQYF. The CDR3 coding sequence is TGTGCCAGCAGCTTGCCGGAGCTAGCCAAAAACATTCAGTACTTC.

This clone appeared a single time. This chain connects TRBV6-4 to TRBJ1-6; D ambiguous. The CDR3 length is 14 residues. The V gene lost 0 bases and the J gene lost 6 bases, with 6 bases spanning the gap. Germline CDR1 MRHNA, CDR2 SNTAGT. CDR3 in amino acids: CASSDSPGNSPLHF. CDR3 DNA sequence: TGTGCCAGCAGTGACTCTCCCGGTAATTCACCCCTCCACTTT.

The rearrangement links TRBV7-9 to TRBJ2-5, with a tentative D call TRBD1 (6 bases). Trimming took 1 base from V and 3 from J, leaving 12 bases between them. The germline CDR1 and CDR2 sequences are SEHNR and FQNEAQ (reference sequence). This CDR3 region has 15 residues. The chain's CDR3 is CASSLDQGLKETQYF. DNA for the CDR3: TGTGCCAGCAGCTTAGATCAGGGGCTCAAAGAGACCCAGTACTTC.

This clone was found once. The rearrangement links TRBV30 to TRBJ2-1; 7 bases fit TRBD2. CDR3 size: 14 residues. Germline CDR1 is GTSNPN and CDR2 is SVGIG (reference sequence). After removal of 0 bases from V and 9 bases from J, the junction contained 8 bases not matched to a gene. CDR3 in DNA: TGTGCCTGGAGTGTAGGCGGGAGTTTGAGTGAGCAGTTCTTC. Translating it yields CAWSVGGSLSEQFF.

J is TRBJ2-7 and V is TRBV6-5; the match to TRBD2 covers 9 bases. CDR1 is MNHEY, CDR2 SVGAGI, per germline. Trimming at V came to 6 bases and at J to 3 bases, leaving 6 bases not matched to a gene. The CDR3 contains 14 residues. The CDR3 sequence: CASRLGLADYEQYF. The CDR3 nucleotides read TGTGCCAGCAGGCTGGGACTAGCCGACTACGAGCAGTACTTC.

The chain is built from TRBV27 and TRBJ1-2; 9 bases align to TRBD1. Trimming removed 2 bases from V and 3 bases from J; junction bases left unmatched: 13. This CDR3 spans 18 amino acids. Germline V CDR1 and CDR2: MNHEY, SMNVEV (reference sequence). DNA for the CDR3: TGTGCCAGCAGTTTAAAAAAGCTACCCCGGGACAGGGACTATGGCTACACCTTC. Amino acid sequence: CASSLKKLPRDRDYGYTF.

V is TRBV10-3 and J is TRBJ1-5; unclear D gene. V gave up 7 bases and J gave up 1 base, with 14 bases separating them. This CDR3 is 15 amino acids long. The germline CDR1 and CDR2 sequences are ENHRY and SYGVKD. In DNA form, the CDR3 reads TGTGCCATCATGGAGGGAGTGGGAAGCAATCAGCCCCAGCATTTT. Its translation: CAIMEGVGSNQPQHF.

V and J are TRBV4-1 and TRBJ2-5, with a possible D match to TRBD2 (5 bases). Germline CDR1 is MGHRA and CDR2 is YSYEKL. Trimming stripped 4 bases from V and 0 bases from J, with 21 bases between. CDR3 length: 18 amino acids. The CDR3: CASSPPGSSSSYQETQYF. The CDR3, as DNA: TGCGCCAGCAGCCCCCCGGGGTCTAGCTCCTCGTACCAAGAGACCCAGTACTTC.

This chain uses TRBV11-3 with TRBJ2-2; D gene uncertain. Trimming took 5 bases from V and 1 from J, leaving 2 bases between them. The CDR3 is made up of 12 amino acids. The germline gives CDR1 SGHNT, CDR2 YENEEA. The CDR3 reads CASSRNTGELFF. The CDR3 DNA reads TGTGCCAGCAGCCGGAACACCGGGGAGCTGTTTTTT.

The V call is TRBV9, the J call TRBJ2-3; 11 bases fit TRBD2. The CDR3 has 18 amino acids. Germline V CDR1 and CDR2: SGDLS, YYNGEE. The J segment lost 5 bases and the V segment lost 0 bases, leaving 11 bases of the junction unmatched. The CDR3 region is CASSVGELAGGLGDTQYF. DNA of the CDR3: TGTGCCAGCAGCGTAGGAGAATTAGCGGGGGGGCTAGGAGATACGCAGTATTTT.